These 21 T cell receptor beta chains came from one sample sequenced in a study of blood T cell repertoires in COVID-19. The data were produced by immunoSEQ multiplex PCR, yet TCRdb's version contains in-frame clones alone and is incomplete. Of around 130,000 clones listed, around 80% are singletons. Sequencing was performed on PBMCs or T cells enriched from blood (not recorded which). These receptors came from a man in his forties with acute COVID-19.

This clone was detected once. CDR3 in DNA: TGTGCCAGCAGTTTTTCCGGGACTAGCGCCTACAATGAGCAGTTCTTC. Residues: CASSFSGTSAYNEQFF. The V gene is TRBV2, the J gene TRBJ2-1, with 10 bases aligning to TRBD2. J gave up 2 bases and V 5 bases, and 6 bases lay outside the gene matches. The CDR3 has 16 amino acids. Looked up from germline, CDR1 is SNHLY and CDR2 is FYNNEI.

The V gene is TRBV5-5, the J gene TRBJ1-1; 10 bases are a match to TRBD1. The length of the CDR3 is 16 residues. The trim removed 1 base at V and 4 bases at J, leaving 7 bases unmatched. Germline V CDR1 and CDR2: SGHKS, YYEKEE (reference sequence). The CDR3: CASSLYRQGAGTEAFF. The CDR3 DNA reads as TGTGCCAGCAGCTTGTACCGACAGGGGGCGGGCACTGAAGCTTTCTTT.

The chain has TRBV5-1 and TRBJ2-3; weak D call: TRBD2 (5 bases). The V end lost 4 bases, the J end lost 4 bases, and 10 bases lay between the germline ends. The CDR3 extends over 13 amino acids. CDR1 is SGHRS, CDR2 YFSETQ, per germline. CDR3 residues: CASSPPRADTQYF. The DNA of the CDR3 is TGCGCCAGCAGCCCCCCGCGGGCAGATACGCAGTATTTT.

The chain joins TRBV5-1 to TRBJ2-2, with a tentative D call TRBD2 (6 bases). Trimming left V 4 bases short and J 5 bases short, with 15 bases between. Germline loops: CDR1 SGHRS, CDR2 YFSETQ. CDR3 length: 15 residues. The CDR3 DNA follows: TGCGCCAGCAGCCCGGGACTCCGGAGGACCGGGGAGCTGTTTTTT. Its translation: CASSPGLRRTGELFF.

This sequence joins TRBV6-1 and TRBJ2-1; TRBD2 matches 8 bases. V trimming: 0 bases; J trimming: 7 bases; junction bases outside the gene matches: 8. CDR1 is MNHNS and CDR2 is SASEGT in the germline V gene. The CDR3 length is 16 residues. The CDR3 is CASSEAAAGGGNEQFF. CDR3 in DNA: TGTGCCAGCAGTGAAGCAGCGGCGGGAGGAGGAAATGAGCAGTTCTTC.

The rearrangement uses TRBV27 and TRBJ1-2; TRBD1 matches at 8 bases. The CDR3 is 16 residues long. V dropped 6 bases and J dropped 8; count of bases not matched to a gene: 17. The germline V gene encodes CDR1 MNHEY and CDR2 SMNVEV (reference sequence). CDR3 bases: TGTGCCAGCAGCAGAGCTGGACAGGGCGAGTGGGACGGCTACACCTTC. This translates into CASSRAGQGEWDGYTF.

This chain uses TRBV9 with TRBJ2-1; 10 nucleotides align to TRBD1. The germline gives CDR1 SGDLS, CDR2 YYNGEE. V dropped 1 base and J dropped 5; count of bases not matched to a gene: 6. The CDR3 extends over 16 amino acids. The CDR3 sequence: CASSVRGTGVDNEQFF. The CDR3, as DNA: TGTGCCAGCAGCGTAAGAGGGACAGGGGTCGACAATGAGCAGTTCTTC.

CDR3 sequence: CASSATFGTGGTDGYTF. The CDR3 coding sequence is TGTGCCAGCAGTGCAACCTTTGGGACAGGGGGCACGGACGGCTACACCTTC. The chain employs TRBV2 and TRBJ1-2; 12 bases fit TRBD1. Trimming at V came to 4 bases and at J to 8 bases, leaving 14 bases not matched to a gene. Germline CDR1 SNHLY, CDR2 FYNNEI. The CDR3 consists of 17 residues.

V and J are TRBV11-2 and TRBJ2-7; 7 bases are a match to TRBD1. The CDR3 sequence is 16 residues long. CDR1 SGHAT and CDR2 FQNNGV come from the germline V gene. With V trimmed by 1 base and J by 5 bases, 11 bases remained unmatched. The CDR3 sequence: CASSLAAGGGRDEQYF. CDR3 nucleotide sequence: TGTGCCAGCAGCTTAGCGGCAGGGGGTGGTAGGGACGAGCAGTACTTC.

This clone was detected only once. The chain is built from TRBV7-2 and TRBJ2-2; TRBD2 is a possible D gene (6 bases). Between the trimmed V and J ends, which lost 1 base and 2 bases, there was a span of 8 bases. Germline loops: CDR1 SGHTA, CDR2 FQGNSA. This CDR3 comprises 15 residues. The CDR3 DNA reads TGTGCCAGCAGCTTAGTGGCGGGAAACACCGGGGAGCTGTTTTTT. Its protein product is CASSLVAGNTGELFF.

This rearrangement joins TRBV28 to TRBJ1-5; possible D gene TRBD1, 5 bases. CDR3 length: 12 residues. Deletions cut 5 bases from V and 7 bases from J, with 9 bases between. From germline, CDR1 is MDHEN and CDR2 SYDVKM. CDR3 DNA: TGTGCCAGCAGTACCGACAGCCAGCCCCAGCATTTT. Translation gives CASSTDSQPQHF.

This rearrangement joins TRBV2 to TRBJ2-1; D might be TRBD1 (5 bases). V was trimmed by 3 bases and J by 8 bases, leaving 11 bases between them. Germline lookup yields CDR1 SNHLY and CDR2 FYNNEI. The CDR3 has 13 residues. CDR3 DNA: TGTGCCAGCAGTGATAAGGGGTGGGATGAGCAGTTCTTC. This sequence encodes CASSDKGWDEQFF.

Notes on this clone: Likely a read error: the CDR3 ends without its conserved phenylalanine or tryptophan. The DNA is omitted, as the CDR3 cannot be located on it reliably, and the CDR3 follows TCRdb's listing. The J gene is TRBJ1-1, the V gene TRBV28; the D call in the table, TRBD1, was not verified against the DNA. Germline CDR1 MDHEN, CDR2 SYDVKM. The CDR3 is made up of 11 amino acids, end residues included. This CDR3 is CASSLFGDRVI.

CDR3 nucleotide sequence: TGTGCCAGTAGTATAGTGCGGGGCTACTCCTACGAGCAGTACTTC. As protein: CASSIVRGYSYEQYF. This chain uses TRBV19 with TRBJ2-7; a possible D gene is TRBD2 (6 bases). Looked up from germline, CDR1 is LNHDA and CDR2 is SQIVND (reference sequence). The CDR3 totals 15 residues. Between the trimmed V and J ends, which lost 1 base and 0 bases, there was a span of 10 bases.

The gene calls are TRBV5-8 and TRBJ2-2; no firm D call. This CDR3 is built from 15 residues. Trimming took 2 bases from V and 0 from J, leaving 8 bases between them. Per the germline V gene, CDR1 is SGHTS and CDR2 is YDEGEE. CDR3: CASSFQDSNTGELFF. The DNA of the CDR3 is TGTGCCAGCAGCTTCCAGGATTCGAACACCGGGGAGCTGTTTTTT.

The table lists this clone with a few counts. This rearrangement joins TRBV10-1 to TRBJ1-6; D possibly corresponds to TRBD1 (6 bases). The germline V gene encodes CDR1 WNHNN and CDR2 SYGVQD (reference sequence). V lost 5 bases to trimming and J lost 9 bases, with 11 bases between them. This CDR3 contains 13 residues. DNA for the CDR3: TGCGCCAGCAGTACAGGGTCAGCTTCACCCCTCCACTTT. Translating it yields CASSTGSASPLHF.

This clone was counted only a few times. This sequence joins TRBV5-1 and TRBJ1-1, with D possibly TRBD1 on 5 matching bases. Per germline, CDR1 SGHRS and CDR2 YFSETQ. Trimming left V 4 bases short and J 2 bases short, with 12 bases between. CDR3 size: 14 residues. In DNA, the CDR3 is TGCGCCAGCAGCGGCGGGACTCTAAACACTGAAGCTTTCTTT. Its translation: CASSGGTLNTEAFF.

V is TRBV28 and J is TRBJ2-5; 12 bases map to TRBD2. From germline, CDR1 is MDHEN and CDR2 SYDVKM. With V trimmed by 2 bases and J by 4 bases, 2 bases remained unmatched. This CDR3 is built from 15 residues. The CDR3 loop is CASSLGLAGPETQYF. The CDR3 nucleotides read TGTGCCAGCAGTTTAGGACTAGCGGGACCAGAGACCCAGTACTTC.

J is TRBJ2-3 and V is TRBV11-2, with 9 positions matching TRBD2. Trimming took 2 bases from V and 1 from J; bases not matched to a gene: 4. Germline CDR1 SGHAT, CDR2 FQNNGV. The CDR3 spans 16 residues. Written as DNA, the CDR3 is TGTGCCAGCAGCTTAATGGCGGGGGGGGGCACAGATACGCAGTATTTT. Its translation is CASSLMAGGGTDTQYF.

DNA for the CDR3: TGTGCCCACTCGGTGGAGGGCCCTATTCAGTTCTTC. The encoded protein is CAHSVEGPIQFF. The chain combines TRBV10-3 with TRBJ2-1, with D maybe TRBD2 (6 bases). CDR3 length equals 12 residues. The V and J ends lost 11 bases and 13 bases respectively, with 21 bases between them. CDR1 ENHRY and CDR2 SYGVKD come from the germline V gene.

This chain joins TRBV29-1 and TRBJ2-7; maybe TRBD2 (5 bases). This CDR3 comprises 13 residues. Between the trimmed V and J ends, which lost 4 bases and 2 bases, there was a span of 12 bases. CDR1 SQVTM and CDR2 ANQGSEA come from the germline V gene. The CDR3 sequence: CSVGGRVTYEQYF. CDR3 coding DNA: TGCAGCGTTGGAGGGCGAGTTACCTACGAGCAGTACTTC.